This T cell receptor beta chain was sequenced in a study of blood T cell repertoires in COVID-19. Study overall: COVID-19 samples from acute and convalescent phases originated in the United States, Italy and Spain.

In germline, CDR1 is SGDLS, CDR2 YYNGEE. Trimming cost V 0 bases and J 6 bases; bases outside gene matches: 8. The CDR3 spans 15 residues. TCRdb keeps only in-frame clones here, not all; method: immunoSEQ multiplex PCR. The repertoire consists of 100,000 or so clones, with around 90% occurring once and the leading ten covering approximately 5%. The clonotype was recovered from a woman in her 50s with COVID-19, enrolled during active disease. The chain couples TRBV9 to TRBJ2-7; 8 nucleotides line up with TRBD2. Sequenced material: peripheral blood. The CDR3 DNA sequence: TGTGCCAGCAGCGTAGTAGGGACTAGTCAGGCCGAGCAGTACTTC. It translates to CASSVVGTSQAEQYF.